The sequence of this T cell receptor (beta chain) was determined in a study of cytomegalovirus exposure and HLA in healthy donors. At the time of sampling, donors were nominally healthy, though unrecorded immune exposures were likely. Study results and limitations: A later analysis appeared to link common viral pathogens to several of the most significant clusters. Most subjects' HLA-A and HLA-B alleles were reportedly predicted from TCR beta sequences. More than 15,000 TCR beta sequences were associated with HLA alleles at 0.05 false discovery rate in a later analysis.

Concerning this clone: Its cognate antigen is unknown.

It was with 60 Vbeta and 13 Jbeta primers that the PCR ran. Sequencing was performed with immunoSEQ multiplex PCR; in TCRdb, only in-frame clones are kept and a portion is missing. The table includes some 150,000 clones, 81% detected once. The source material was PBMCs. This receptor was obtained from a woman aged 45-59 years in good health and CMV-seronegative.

CDR3 region: CASSRTTPTGPTSSYEQYF. CDR3 DNA sequence: TGTGCCAGCAGCCGAACCACCCCAACAGGGCCCACAAGCTCCTACGAGCAGTACTTC. The V call is TRBV14, the J call TRBJ2-7, with D tentatively TRBD1 (6 bases). The CDR3 runs 19 residues. Germline V CDR1 and CDR2: SGHDN, FVKESK. Between the trimmed V and J ends, which lost 4 bases and 0 bases, there was a span of 25 bases.